A few counts support the clone carrying this T cell receptor (beta chain). Antigen specificity is unknown. This CDR3 region has 15 residues. The germline gives CDR1 LGHNA, CDR2 YSLEER. V shed 0 bases and J 4 bases; nucleotides not matched to a gene: 3. This entry comes from a study of CD8 T cells in ankylosing spondylitis. Preparation of TCR beta libraries was done by quantitative 5'-RACE with molecular barcodes. Using its own MiXCR run on the 5' RACE reads, TCRdb lists one record per CDR3 protein. The sample carries 300,000 to 350,000 distinct CDR3 sequences, around 20% recorded once. General study findings and limits: Relatively scarce in peripheral blood, disease-linked clones were CD8+. Matched ankylosing spondylitis synovial fluid reportedly contained a significantly enriched population of disease-linked clones. Within ankylosing spondylitis blood, a TCR beta motif made up of under 10 highly homologous variants appeared to be characteristic.

The sample comprised blood, either unsorted or a sorted T cell fraction (not recorded which). This TCR was recovered from a female donor with ankylosing spondylitis or in good health (not recorded which). V usage is TRBV4-3 and J usage is TRBJ2-1, with TRBD2 matching over 7 bases. This CDR3 is CASSQELAIYNEQFF. The CDR3 DNA follows: TGCGCCAGCAGCCAAGAACTAGCGATTTACAATGAGCAGTTCTTC.